These T cell receptor beta chains were read from a single sample in a study of blood T cell repertoires in COVID-19. The assay was immunoSEQ multiplex PCR, and TCRdb's table has in-frame clones only and misses some. The sample consists of some 250,000 clones, around 83% of them appearing once. The sequencing sample was made of peripheral blood. All receptors derive from a woman in her fifties or sixties with active or convalescent COVID-19. Both conserved end residues are part of each CDR3. D genes are given only for firm matches. Clone sizes are given selectively: once, few, many, or a class where the clone is expanded.

D | size | J | V | CDR3 | DNA
TRBD1 | - | TRBJ2-3 | TRBV27 | CASSWDRSTDTQYF | TGTGCCAGCAGTTGGGACAGGAGCACAGATACGCAGTATTTT
TRBD1 | - | TRBJ1-2 | TRBV29-1 | CSVESRTGRDYGYTF | TGCAGCGTTGAATCCCGGACAGGCCGGGACTATGGCTACACCTTC
- | - | TRBJ1-5 | TRBV19 | CASSFDRTYSNQPQHF | TGTGCCAGTAGTTTCGACAGAACCTATAGCAATCAGCCCCAGCATTTT
- | - | TRBJ2-7 | TRBV6-6 | CASSYTGHSAGEQYF | TGTGCCAGCAGCTATACGGGACATTCAGCCGGCGAGCAGTACTTC
- | - | TRBJ2-3 | TRBV7-9 | CASSPRGLAVTDTQYF | TGTGCCAGCAGCCCCCGGGGGCTAGCGGTAACCGATACGCAGTATTTT
- | - | TRBJ1-2 | TRBV4-2 | CASTLRDRGNLGYTF | TGTGCCAGCACCCTTCGGGATCGAGGGAACCTTGGCTACACCTTC
TRBD1 | - | TRBJ2-7 | TRBV18 | CASSPQGTGGNEQYF | TGTGCCAGCTCACCCCAAGGGACAGGGGGCAACGAGCAGTACTTC
TRBD1 | once | TRBJ1-2 | TRBV7-2 | CASTQSGTDYGYTF | TGTGCCAGCACCCAATCCGGGACAGACTATGGCTACACCTTC
- | - | TRBJ2-7 | TRBV21-1 | CASSKDPEAGRSYEQYF | TGTGCCAGCAGCAAAGACCCCGAGGCGGGGAGATCCTACGAGCAGTACTTC
TRBD2 | - | TRBJ2-5 | TRBV29-1 | CSVGLAGGQETQYF | TGCAGCGTTGGACTAGCGGGGGGGCAAGAGACCCAGTACTTC
TRBD1 | - | TRBJ1-2 | TRBV4-1 | CASSQAQGAFNYGYTF | TGCGCCAGCAGCCAAGCACAGGGGGCCTTTAACTATGGCTACACCTTC
- | - | TRBJ1-1 | TRBV4-1 | CASSQGPGSGGAEAFF | TGCGCCAGCAGCCAAGGCCCCGGAAGCGGAGGAGCTGAAGCTTTCTTT
- | - | TRBJ2-3 | TRBV5-1 | CASFSGGLRDTQYF | TGCGCCAGTTTCTCGGGGGGCCTTCGGGATACGCAGTATTTT
TRBD1 | - | TRBJ1-2 | TRBV6-5 | CATRGGQSANYGYTF | TGTGCCACTAGAGGGGGACAGTCTGCTAACTATGGCTACACCTTC
TRBD1 | - | TRBJ1-2 | TRBV6-5 | CASSRDRGTKGGYTF | TGTGCCAGCAGCCGGGACAGGGGGACAAAGGGAGGCTACACCTTC
TRBD1 | - | TRBJ1-4 | TRBV5-1 | CASSLGPRGSDEKLFF | TGCGCCAGCAGCTTGGGGCCCAGGGGGAGTGATGAAAAACTGTTTTTT
TRBD1 | - | TRBJ1-5 | TRBV28 | CASSTIPQGAGNQPQHF | TGTGCCAGCAGTACTATACCACAGGGGGCAGGCAATCAGCCCCAGCATTTT
TRBD1 | - | TRBJ2-3 | TRBV7-3 | CASSTGQSTDTQYF | TGTGCCAGCAGCACGGGACAGAGCACAGATACGCAGTATTTT
- | - | TRBJ1-1 | TRBV28 | CASRPFGVNTEAFF | TGTGCCAGCAGACCCTTCGGGGTGAACACTGAAGCTTTCTTT
TRBD1 | - | TRBJ1-2 | TRBV19 | CASSRTGGYGYTF | TGTGCCAGTAGTAGGACAGGGGGCTATGGCTACACCTTC
- | few | TRBJ1-1 | TRBV29-1 | CSVAAVLNTEAFF | TGCAGCGTTGCAGCGGTTTTGAACACTGAAGCTTTCTTT